What follows are 28 T cell receptor beta chains derived from one specimen sequenced in a study of blood T cell repertoires in COVID-19. Produced via immunoSEQ multiplex PCR; TCRdb's table is partial and in-frame only. This sample has roughly 150,000 clones, with approximately 86% found just once. Material for sequencing was PBMCs or T cells enriched from blood (not recorded which). All receptors come from a man aged 55-75 years who had recovered from COVID-19.

This chain joins TRBV5-1 and TRBJ1-4, with 8 bases fitting TRBD1. The trim removed 0 bases at V and 7 bases at J, leaving 8 bases unmatched. Germline V gives CDR1 SGHRS, CDR2 YFSETQ. The CDR3 loop spans 16 amino acids. The CDR3, as DNA: TGCGCCAGCAGCTTGGGGCAGGGGGCGATTAGTGAAAAACTGTTTTTT. It specifies CASSLGQGAISEKLFF.

The rearrangement uses TRBV28 and TRBJ1-1; a possible D gene is TRBD1 (6 bases). This CDR3 contains 15 residues. The V end was cut by 6 bases, the J end by 2 bases, with 16 bases between. Germline V gene data show CDR1 as MDHEN and CDR2 as SYDVKM. DNA for the CDR3: TGTGCCAGCAGGGGTCCGGGACAAGTAAACACTGAAGCTTTCTTT. Encoded protein: CASRGPGQVNTEAFF.

This chain uses TRBV29-1 with TRBJ2-7; D is unclear. Trimming took off 4 bases at V and 7 bases at J, with 14 bases between the two ends. The germline V gene has CDR1 SQVTM and CDR2 ANQGSEA. This CDR3 contains 12 residues. CDR3: CSVASSAGEQYF. The CDR3 region has the DNA TGCAGCGTTGCGAGTTCGGCCGGGGAGCAGTACTTC.

CDR3 residues: CATTQTRTGGADTQYF. CDR3 bases: TGTGCCACCACGCAGACCAGGACAGGGGGCGCAGATACGCAGTATTTT. V gene TRBV24-1 combines with J gene TRBJ2-3; TRBD1 aligns across 11 bases. CDR3 length equals 16 residues. Germline V gives CDR1 KGHDR, CDR2 SFDVKD. V shed 8 bases, J shed 4 bases, and the junction held 10 bases outside the gene matches.

This chain links TRBV4-1 with TRBJ2-1; D is perhaps TRBD2 (5 bases). This CDR3 has 16 amino acids. The V gene's germline CDR1 is MGHRA and CDR2 YSYEKL. Trimming shortened V by 4 bases and J by 0 bases, and 13 bases separated the two germline ends. This CDR3 reads CASSRSGANSYNEQFF. In DNA form, the CDR3 reads TGCGCCAGCAGCCGAAGCGGAGCGAACTCCTACAATGAGCAGTTCTTC.

The rearrangement joins TRBV12-3 or TRBV12-4 to TRBJ1-1, with D perhaps matching TRBD1 (6 bases). Trimming stripped 3 bases from V and 7 bases from J, with 12 bases between. This CDR3 is 13 amino acids long. The CDR3 DNA follows: TGTGCCAGCAGTTTTCGGGGGGCGAGTGAAGCTTTCTTT. As protein: CASSFRGASEAFF.

The V call is TRBV7-3, the J call TRBJ2-7, with D possibly matching TRBD1 (6 bases). From germline, CDR1 is SGHTA and CDR2 FQGTGA. The CDR3 runs 12 residues. V dropped 3 bases and J dropped 3 bases, with 6 bases sitting between them. As DNA, the CDR3 is TGTGCCAGCAGCTTGACAGGCTACGAGCAGTACTTC. This codes for CASSLTGYEQYF.

V and J are TRBV28 and TRBJ2-2, with 10 bases lining up with TRBD1. This CDR3 region has 18 residues. J lost 6 bases, V lost 7 bases, and 17 bases had no gene match. Germline V gene sequence: CDR1 MDHEN, CDR2 SYDVKM. The CDR3 nucleotides read TGTGCCAGCAATCTGTCGGTGGACGGGACAGGGGATTCCGGGGAGCTGTTTTTT. It is translated as CASNLSVDGTGDSGELFF.

In regard to this clone: This likely reflects a read error, since a far larger clone is one base away. The J gene is TRBJ2-3, the V gene TRBV27; D is perhaps TRBD2 (6 bases). Germline CDR1 and CDR2: MNHEY and SMNVEV (reference sequence). The CDR3 is 13 residues long. V was trimmed by 2 bases and J by 6 bases, leaving 9 bases between them. DNA of the CDR3: TGTGCCAGCAGTTTAACGGGAGCGGATACGCAGTATTTT. It translates to CASSLTGADTQYF.

V and J are TRBV28 and TRBJ2-1; 7 bases are shared with TRBD1. Trimming removed 3 bases from V and 4 bases from J; junction bases left unmatched: 9. The CDR3 runs to 16 residues. CDR1 is MDHEN and CDR2 is SYDVKM in the germline V gene. CDR3 sequence reads: CASSLTDGTVYNEQFF. For the CDR3, the DNA is TGTGCCAGCAGTTTGACCGATGGGACAGTTTACAATGAGCAGTTCTTC.

The rearrangement links TRBV6-5 to TRBJ2-6; TRBD1 aligns across 9 bases. V lost 8 bases to trimming and J lost 3 bases; unmatched junction nucleotides: 5. CDR1 is MNHEY, CDR2 SVGAGI, per germline. This CDR3 has 15 amino acids. The CDR3 is CASLGTGIGANVLTF. The DNA for the CDR3 is TGTGCCAGCTTGGGGACAGGGATTGGGGCCAACGTCCTGACTTTC.

V gene TRBV18 combines with J gene TRBJ1-2; TRBD1 aligns across 9 bases. The CDR3 sequence is 14 residues long. The junction had 4 bases not matched to a gene; V was cut back by 3 bases and J by 5 bases. Germline V gene data show CDR1 as KGHSH and CDR2 as LQKENI. DNA of the CDR3: TGTGCCAGCTCACCGGAGACAGGGGGTTATGGCTACACCTTC. Amino acid sequence: CASSPETGGYGYTF.

The gene calls are TRBV7-9 and TRBJ2-5; D may be TRBD1 (5 bases). The CDR3 runs 13 residues. V lost 1 base, J lost 7 bases, and 10 bases lay in between. Germline V CDR1 and CDR2: SEHNR, FQNEAQ (reference sequence). The CDR3 sequence: CASSLEGKVTQYF. CDR3 DNA sequence: TGTGCCAGCAGCTTAGAGGGGAAGGTGACCCAGTACTTC.

The genes are TRBV6-5 and TRBJ2-7; D unresolved. This CDR3 region has 13 residues. The V gene's germline CDR1 is MNHEY and CDR2 SVGAGI. The V gene lost 0 bases and the J gene lost 3 bases, with 6 bases spanning the gap. The CDR3, as DNA: TGTGCCAGCAGTTACTCGTTACTCTACGAGCAGTACTTC. Translation: CASSYSLLYEQYF.

This clone was counted a few times. Here the CDR3 DNA reads TGTGCCAGCAGCTTTCAGGAGGGGAGTAGCAATCAGCCCCAGCATTTT. It encodes CASSFQEGSSNQPQHF. The gene calls are TRBV7-4 and TRBJ1-5; a possible D gene is TRBD1 (5 bases). The CDR3 length is 16 residues. CDR1 is SGHVT, CDR2 SQSDAQ, per germline. V gave up 3 bases and J gave up 0 bases, with 12 bases separating them.

CDR3 residues: CASSSKDAVLGTGELFF. DNA for the CDR3: TGTGCCAGCAGCTCAAAGGATGCGGTCCTCGGGACCGGGGAGCTGTTTTTT. The chain recombines TRBV7-9 with TRBJ2-2, with unresolved D. CDR1 is SEHNR, CDR2 FQNEAQ, per germline (reference sequence). Trimming stripped 4 bases from V and 5 bases from J, with 20 bases between. CDR3 length: 17 residues.

The V call is TRBV30, the J call TRBJ2-5, with D possibly matching TRBD1 (6 bases). V was pared by 0 bases and J by 2 bases, with 10 bases between. In germline, CDR1 is GTSNPN, CDR2 SVGIG (reference sequence). This CDR3 is built from 14 residues. In DNA form, the CDR3 reads TGTGCCTGGAGTGTACAGGGACAACAAGAGACCCAGTACTTC. Amino acids: CAWSVQGQQETQYF.

The sample holds one count of this clone. The genes are TRBV9 and TRBJ1-2; D unresolved. V was shortened by 4 bases and J by 2 bases, with 15 bases between the two germline ends. CDR1 and CDR2 (germline): SGDLS, YYNGEE. This CDR3 is built from 15 residues. DNA of the CDR3: TGTGCCAGCAGCCCGCGGGCCCTTACCAACTATGGCTACACCTTC. This sequence encodes CASSPRALTNYGYTF.

This sequence joins TRBV7-9 and TRBJ2-7; 13 bases are shared with TRBD2. Germline V CDR1 and CDR2: SEHNR, FQNEAQ (reference sequence). This CDR3 contains 16 residues. V was clipped by 2 bases and J by 3 bases; unmatched bases: 4. The CDR3 nucleotides are TGTGCCAGCAGCTTACCAGGGACTAGCGGGAACTACGAGCAGTACTTC. This translates into CASSLPGTSGNYEQYF.

V is TRBV19 and J is TRBJ2-3; no firm D call. CDR1 is LNHDA and CDR2 is SQIVND in the germline V gene (reference sequence). The CDR3 length is 13 residues. Trimming shortened V by 11 bases and J by 0 bases, and 12 bases separated the two germline ends. The chain's CDR3 is CAAGQESTDTQYF. CDR3 nucleotides: TGTGCCGCTGGGCAGGAAAGCACAGATACGCAGTATTTT.

The genes are TRBV7-9 and TRBJ2-5; a possible D gene is TRBD1 (6 bases). The CDR3 covers 14 residues. CDR1 is SEHNR, CDR2 FQNEAQ, per germline (reference sequence). Trimming stripped 5 bases from V and 4 bases from J, with 14 bases between. The CDR3, as DNA: TGTGCCAGCAGCCCCTATCAGGGGAGAGAGACCCAGTACTTC. This gives the protein CASSPYQGRETQYF. Full variable domain (remainder filled in from reference TRBV7-9 and TRBJ2-5): DTGVSQNPRHKITKRGQNVTFRCDPISEHNRLYWYRQTLGQGPEFLTYFQNEAQLEKSRLLSDRFSAERPKGSFSTLEIQRTEQGDSAMYLCASSPYQGRETQYFGPGTRLLVL.

The chain joins TRBV2 to TRBJ2-6, with 9 nucleotides matching TRBD2. Germline V lookup: CDR1 SNHLY, CDR2 FYNNEI. The CDR3 loop spans 20 amino acids. V shed 6 bases and J 0 bases; nucleotides not matched to a gene: 15. This CDR3 reads CASSAGLAGSQSSGANVLTF. The DNA of the CDR3 is TGTGCCAGCAGCGCCGGGCTAGCGGGATCCCAGAGCTCTGGGGCCAACGTCCTGACTTTC.

The genes are TRBV6-5 and TRBJ1-5; possible D gene TRBD1, 6 bases. The CDR3 loop spans 13 amino acids. Germline V gene lookup returns CDR1 MNHEY and CDR2 SVGAGI. V lost 7 bases and J lost 8, with 15 bases in between. The CDR3 here is CASNPGQWEPQHF. CDR3 sequence (DNA): TGTGCCAGCAACCCAGGACAGTGGGAGCCCCAGCATTTT.

The CDR3 DNA reads TGCGCCGTTAGCGATGGCTACACCTTC. This sequence encodes CAVSDGYTF. The gene calls are TRBV29-1 and TRBJ1-2, with D unclear. The CDR3 runs 9 residues. The germline CDR1 and CDR2 sequences are SQVTM and ANQGSEA.

V and J are TRBV7-6 and TRBJ2-1; 8 nucleotides align to TRBD1. Per germline, CDR1 SGHVS and CDR2 FNYEAQ. The CDR3 length is 15 residues. With V trimmed by 2 bases and J by 6 bases, 6 bases remained unmatched. The CDR3 sequence: CASSLKDRACNEQFF. In DNA, the CDR3 is TGTGCCAGCAGCTTAAAGGACAGGGCCTGCAATGAGCAGTTCTTC. Based on the CDR3 plus reference TRBV7-6 and TRBJ2-1, the full variable domain is GAGVSQSPRYKVTKRGQDVALRCDPISGHVSLYWYRQALGQGPEFLTYFNYEAQQDKSGLPNDRFSAERPEGSISTLTIQRTEQRDSAMYRCASSLKDRACNEQFFGPGTRLTVL.

The DNA for the CDR3 is TGTGCCACCAGTGGTGAGGGAGGCACAGATACGCAGTATTTT. Protein product: CATSGEGGTDTQYF. The rearrangement joins TRBV24-1 to TRBJ2-3; D is possibly TRBD2 (5 bases). Trimming left V 5 bases short and J 1 base short, with 9 bases between. The germline V gene has CDR1 KGHDR and CDR2 SFDVKD. The CDR3 totals 14 residues.

The rearrangement links TRBV7-2 to TRBJ2-7; TRBD2 agrees at 14 bases. Germline assignment: CDR1 SGHTA and CDR2 FQGNSA. The CDR3 has 17 residues. Trimming at V came to 1 base and at J to 2 bases, leaving 4 bases not matched to a gene. CDR3 in amino acids: CASSLGGTSGGAYEQYF. DNA for the CDR3: TGTGCCAGCAGCTTAGGAGGGACTAGCGGGGGTGCCTACGAGCAGTACTTC.

The chain combines TRBV10-3 with TRBJ2-7, with TRBD1 identical over 9 bases. The CDR3 runs to 14 residues. V shed 7 bases, J shed 1 base, and the junction held 5 bases outside the gene matches. CDR1 and CDR2 from the germline V gene are ENHRY and SYGVKD. CDR3 residues: CAITPGQGSYEQYF. CDR3 nucleotides: TGTGCCATCACTCCGGGACAGGGTTCCTACGAGCAGTACTTC.